Below, one T cell receptor (beta chain) is given with its context. Authors' processing steps: Nucleated cell number was recorded as an estimate derived from reference gene primer amplification. Method: immunoSEQ multiplex PCR; TCRdb's copy keeps in-frame clones and lacks some. That table supplies the V and J calls and clone size; D and trimming were determined from the DNA. Here the sample spans approximately 500,000 clones, around nine tenths being singletons. CDR3 size: 12 residues. Germline loops: CDR1 LNHDA, CDR2 SQIVND (reference sequence). Germline trimming cut 5 bases from V and 6 bases from J; bases unmatched to any gene: 3. These data originate in a study of blood T cell repertoires in COVID-19. At the level of the study: Donors in the United States, Italy and Spain gave samples during acute or convalescent COVID-19.

Enrollment of patients from Seattle took place during active infection, with longitudinal follow-up. The sample comprised peripheral blood. The chain is built from TRBV19 and TRBJ1-2; TRBD1 agrees at 7 bases. The source is a woman aged 45-65 years with COVID-19, enrolled during active disease. In DNA, the CDR3 is TGTGCCAGTAGTGCGACAGGGAATGGCTACACCTTC. The encoded protein is CASSATGNGYTF.